This TCR beta chain was recovered during a study of T cells in Graves' hyperthyroidism and ophthalmopathy (dated by TCRdb to the late 2010s). Broadly, across the study: Peripheral blood samples were taken at the time of initial diagnosis, prior to any treatment. Whether ophthalmopathy could be predicted prospectively was tested in an independent validation cohort made up of some 20 hyperthyroidism patients plus 17 patients who later progressed to ophthalmopathy. According to the paper, TCR Vbeta CDR3 sequencing was carried out on over 130 peripheral blood samples, which came from approximately 41 ophthalmopathy, about 75 hyperthyroidism and approximately 17 progressor patients. TCR V-J signatures able to tell the groups apart were searched for in a discovery cohort of some 97 patients, of whom fewer than 45 had Graves' ophthalmopathy and about 60 had stable Graves' hyperthyroidism. In addition, the study compared T-cell repertoires in thyroid tissue and in blood from roughly 6 Graves' hyperthyroidism patients. The roughly 90 discovery patients were divided at random into training and test sets in a 7:3 ratio. Following sampling, methimazole starting at 30 mg daily was given to hyperthyroidism patients, and high-dose intravenous methylprednisolone was given to ophthalmopathy patients. General findings and caveats noted by the study authors: No statistical method was used to fix the sample size in advance, and group allocation was not hidden from the investigators. Most expanded thyroid clonotypes (frequency above 0.001) were also detected in blood, a finding suggesting that blood repertoires may reflect thyroid immune responses. In validation, the model predicted progression to ophthalmopathy with 60% to 71% sensitivity and 72% to 85% specificity, a median of 6.5 months before onset. Ophthalmopathy was separated from stable hyperthyroidism by a 13 V-J signature model, with over 85% sensitivity and just over 81% specificity obtained in cross-validation and 80%/75% obtained in testing.

Moderately to severely active disease, a Clinical Activity Score of at least 3, a NOSPECS grade of at least 4, and a duration under 3 months were present in ophthalmopathy patients. The study excluded patients with uncontrolled infections, other autoimmune diseases, pregnancy or lactation. Clinical symptoms, serum thyroxine and TRAb, thyroid ultrasound, and orbital computed tomography formed the basis for the diagnoses. PBMCs were isolated from 10 ml of fresh peripheral blood by Ficoll-Paque density gradient centrifugation. Total RNA was extracted using Trizol reagent, and RNA quality was assessed on an Agilent 2100 Bioanalyzer. The TCR beta CDR3 regions were amplified from the RNA transcripts. The TCR CDR3 was subjected to a first round of RT-PCR using the HTBI primer set and the Qiagen OneStep RT-PCR kit. A second multiplex PCR round built the libraries, followed by size selection and purification. The libraries were sequenced on an Illumina HiSeq2000 using paired-end 100 bp reads. The source study handled its data this way. SOAPnuke was used to process the raw data, with reads discarded if the reads contained adapters or uncalled bases, had a mean Phred below 15, or lacked an exact constant-primer or identifier match. COPE v1.2.5 was used to merge the high-quality paired reads, and each unique nucleotide sequence was defined as a clonotype. MiTCR v1.1 was used to align the clonotypes against IMGT TRBV, TRBD and TRBJ reference segments. The analysis included only V-J combinations with a frequency above 0.0001, which together covered around 99% of the repertoires. A TCS score was defined as the ratio between F50 (clonal expansion) and ExV (chaos), using BLOSUM62-based TCRdist between CDR3 peptides within each V-J. Welch's t-statistics and random forest reduced approximately 520 V-J features to 10 to 15, which were used in a naive Bayes classifier (R e1071). TCRdb redid the processing of the public reads, applying fastp at Q25 and MiXCR, and retained in-frame beta chains. For every CDR3 protein sequence, its rows merge into one entry that carries the most common genes and DNA. It is TCRdb's table, rather than the study itself, that gives the V and J calls and clone size. The sample data list about 250,000 distinct CDR3 sequences, and approximately 24% of these were observed just once. The ten largest clones represent about a third of the sample.

This clonotype was picked up many times. There is no known antigen for this receptor. Per-base qualities were not stored, and no clone one base away is much larger. The sequence was obtained from a woman aged 40 to 50 with Graves' ophthalmopathy. What was sequenced was blood.

The nucleotide sequence reads TGTGCCAGCAGCTTGGCGGTCGCAGGGAAACGGCACGAGCAGTACTTC. It encodes CASSLAVAGKRHEQYF. The chain couples TRBV5-6 to TRBJ2-7, and the D gene may be TRBD1, 5 bases matching. V lost 0 bases and J lost 5 bases; the stretch between them is 18 bases long. CDR1 and CDR2, looked up from the germline V gene, are SGHDT and YYEEEE. Including the terminal cysteine and phenylalanine, the CDR3 comprises 16 residues. Of all the DNA, just the CDR3 is kept, 48 bases in frame from base 1.